This passage covers 29 T cell receptor beta chains from one sample sequenced in a study of regulatory T cells in long-lasting Graves disease. Investigators prepared the TCR beta libraries by applying iRepertoire HTBI primers and Arm-PCR of CDR3 regions. Using its own MiXCR run on the multiplex PCR reads, TCRdb lists one record per CDR3 protein. The table lists about 460,000 distinct CDR3 sequences, roughly 22% of them singletons. Time point specified: persistent/refractory GD, antithyroid drugs over 5 years with positive TRAb. With RNA extracted from PBMCs as input, the TCR library was made. The sequencing here drew on peripheral blood mononuclear cells (PBMCs), taken when the disease was refractory, from a patient treated with antithyroid drugs. The receptors were sampled from a female donor with Graves disease.

This sequence joins TRBV25-1 and TRBJ2-1; D is perhaps TRBD1 (5 bases). The CDR3 is 14 amino acids. CDR1 and CDR2 from the germline V gene are MGHDK and SYGVNS. With 3 bases removed from V and 6 bases from J, the gap between germline ends came to 12 bases. CDR3 sequence reads: CASSDITGVNEQFF. The CDR3 DNA follows: TGTGCCAGCAGTGACATAACAGGAGTCAATGAGCAGTTCTTC.

V gene TRBV30 combines with J gene TRBJ1-5, with no clear D. V was shortened by 4 bases and J by 1 base, with 14 bases between the two germline ends. The CDR3 covers 15 residues. Germline CDR1 is GTSNPN and CDR2 is SVGIG (reference sequence). Here the CDR3 reads CAWIFNWQSNQPQHF. In DNA form, the CDR3 reads TGTGCCTGGATATTTAACTGGCAGAGCAATCAGCCCCAGCATTTT.

This clonotype was seen only a few times. The V gene is TRBV12-3 or TRBV12-4, the J gene TRBJ2-7; 8 bases are a match to TRBD1. There are 15 residues in the CDR3. Trimming removed 5 bases from V and 3 bases from J; junction bases left unmatched: 9. The CDR3 here is CASSTGQGINYEQYF. The CDR3 DNA is TGTGCCAGCAGTACCGGACAGGGTATAAACTACGAGCAGTACTTC.

This clonotype was detected only a few times. This sequence joins TRBV19 and TRBJ1-5; D not certain. This CDR3 region has 15 residues. CDR1 and CDR2 from the germline V gene are LNHDA and SQIVND (reference sequence). V was pared by 8 bases and J by 0 bases, with 14 bases between. The CDR3 is CASRRQVGSNQPQHF. CDR3 DNA: TGTGCCAGTCGTCGCCAGGTCGGTAGCAATCAGCCCCAGCATTTT.

The chain recombines TRBV19 with TRBJ1-3; D is ambiguous. Germline lookup yields CDR1 LNHDA and CDR2 SQIVND (reference sequence). The germline V and J ends were trimmed by 3 bases and 2 bases, with 5 bases remaining between them. CDR3 length: 13 amino acids. The DNA for the CDR3 is TGTGCCAGTAGTATCGTACCTGGAAACACCATATATTTT. Translating it yields CASSIVPGNTIYF.

V is TRBV20-1 and J is TRBJ2-7, with D unclear. The CDR3 length is 15 residues. CDR1 and CDR2 (germline): DFQATT, SNEGSKA (reference sequence). Trimming removed 0 bases from V and 2 bases from J, with 14 bases in between. CDR3 nucleotides: TGCAGTGCTAGAGATGCTGGCGTAAGCACCTACGAGCAGTACTTC. Its translation is CSARDAGVSTYEQYF.

V and J are TRBV20-1 and TRBJ2-7; TRBD2 might be the D (6 bases). The V end was cut by 5 bases, the J end by 0 bases, with 11 bases between. The CDR3 extends over 13 amino acids. CDR1 is DFQATT and CDR2 is SNEGSKA in the germline V gene (reference sequence). The CDR3 DNA reads as TGCAGTGCTGGCTACGGGAGCTCCTACGAGCAGTACTTC. This translates into CSAGYGSSYEQYF.

The rearrangement joins TRBV25-1 to TRBJ2-5; no definite D call. CDR1 and CDR2 from the germline V gene are MGHDK and SYGVNS. There are 15 residues in the CDR3. The V and J ends lost 3 bases and 2 bases respectively, with 13 bases between them. CDR3 sequence (DNA): TGTGCCAGCAGTGATCGGTCTTCAGGACAAGAGACCCAGTACTTC. Its protein product is CASSDRSSGQETQYF. Variable domain in full (rest from reference TRBV25-1 and TRBJ2-5): EADIYQTPRYLVIGTGKKITLECSQTMGHDKMYWYQQDPGMELHLIHYSYGVNSTEKGDLSSESTVSRIRTEHFPLTLESARPSHTSQYLCASSDRSSGQETQYFGPGTRLLVL.

This clonotype has more than one count but fewer than ten. The chain combines TRBV9 with TRBJ2-3; D is unresolved. Trimming took off 3 bases at V and 5 bases at J, with 10 bases between the two ends. This CDR3 comprises 13 residues. Germline values: CDR1 SGDLS, CDR2 YYNGEE. The chain's CDR3 is CASSGRVEDTQYF. The CDR3 DNA follows: TGTGCCAGCAGCGGACGTGTTGAAGATACGCAGTATTTT. Full variable domain (missing parts from reference TRBV9 and TRBJ2-3): DSGVTQTPKHLITATGQRVTLRCSPRSGDLSVYWYQQSLDQGLQFLIQYYNGEERAKGNILERFSAQQFPDLHSELNLSSLELGDSALYFCASSGRVEDTQYFGPGTRLTVL.

This clonotype has at least ten counts. The chain is built from TRBV2 and TRBJ2-7; 8 positions match TRBD1. The V and J ends lost 7 bases and 5 bases, in that order; junction bases with no gene match: 13. The germline V gene encodes CDR1 SNHLY and CDR2 FYNNEI. This CDR3 has 15 amino acids. CDR3 loop: CASMKYGTGGDEQYF. The CDR3 nucleotides read TGTGCCAGCATGAAGTACGGGACAGGAGGCGACGAGCAGTACTTC.

This clonotype was recorded at least ten times. This chain connects TRBV11-2 to TRBJ2-7, with D tentatively TRBD1 or TRBD2 (5 bases each). The CDR3 spans 13 residues. The germline CDR1 and CDR2 sequences are SGHAT and FQNNGV. The V end lost 7 bases, the J end lost 4 bases, and 14 bases lay between the germline ends. CDR3 sequence reads: CASNPVGAYEQYF. The CDR3 DNA reads TGTGCCAGCAACCCAGTCGGGGCGTACGAGCAGTACTTC.

The sample holds many counts of this clonotype. The chain carries TRBV29-1 and TRBJ1-2; D remains unclear. The CDR3 is 11 amino acids. The V gene's germline CDR1 is SQVTM and CDR2 ANQGSEA. The V end was cut by 3 bases, the J end by 8 bases, with 10 bases between. The CDR3 sequence is CSVDGRQGYTF. For the CDR3, the DNA is TGCAGCGTTGATGGTCGACAAGGCTACACCTTC.

The rearrangement links TRBV3-1 to TRBJ2-4; a possible D gene is TRBD2 (7 bases). Trimming removed 4 bases from V and 1 base from J, with 14 bases in between. The V gene's germline CDR1 is LGHDT and CDR2 YNNKEL (reference sequence). The CDR3 covers 16 residues. CDR3 nucleotides: TGTGCCAGCAGCCCTGACGGGGGGCTGGCCAAAAACATTCAGTACTTC. This encodes CASSPDGGLAKNIQYF.

This clonotype was detected only a few times. This chain connects TRBV7-2 to TRBJ1-4; TRBD1 is a possible D gene (6 bases). Germline V CDR1 and CDR2: SGHTA, FQGNSA. The ends were cut back, 6 bases at V and 8 bases at J, with 13 bases in the middle. The CDR3 has 13 amino acids. CDR3 protein: CASSRGRREKLFF. The CDR3 coding sequence is TGTGCCAGCAGTAGGGGGAGAAGGGAAAAACTGTTTTTT.

This clonotype turned up a few times. V usage is TRBV18 and J usage is TRBJ2-5; TRBD2 agrees at 10 bases. Germline assignment: CDR1 KGHSH and CDR2 LQKENI. V was pared by 6 bases and J by 0 bases, with 4 bases of the junction left unmatched. The CDR3 consists of 15 residues. The CDR3 DNA follows: TGTGCCAGCTCCTTCGGACTAGCGGACCAAGAGACCCAGTACTTC. Residues: CASSFGLADQETQYF.

This clonotype was observed many times. The CDR3 loop is CASSTDSQETQYF. CDR3 DNA sequence: TGTGCCAGCAGTACGGACAGCCAAGAGACCCAGTACTTC. The gene calls are TRBV12-3 or TRBV12-4 and TRBJ2-5; the D gene is possibly TRBD1 (6 bases). This CDR3 has 13 amino acids. V gave up 5 bases and J gave up 1 base, with 8 bases separating them.

This clonotype was recorded a few times. The chain joins TRBV11-3 to TRBJ1-1; TRBD1 is a possible D gene (5 bases). V lost 3 bases and J lost 4, with 9 bases in between. The CDR3 totals 13 residues. CDR1 is SGHNT, CDR2 YENEEA, per germline. Written as DNA, the CDR3 is TGTGCCAGCAGCTTCAGGGTTATCACTGAAGCTTTCTTT. Translation gives CASSFRVITEAFF.

This clonotype occurred many times. The V gene is TRBV6-1, the J gene TRBJ2-7; D is uncertain. Trimming shortened V by 6 bases and J by 0 bases, and 12 bases separated the two germline ends. CDR3 length: 14 amino acids. Germline CDR1 and CDR2: MNHNS and SASEGT. The CDR3 bases are TGTGCCAGCAGGATTGAAACGAGCTCCTACGAGCAGTACTTC. This translates into CASRIETSSYEQYF.

Only a few counts were recorded for this clonotype. This sequence joins TRBV7-2 and TRBJ1-1; D call uncertain. In germline, CDR1 is SGHTA, CDR2 FQGNSA. Trimming removed 6 bases at V and 6 bases at J, with 14 bases between. This CDR3 is built from 13 residues. This CDR3 reads CASRRTERAEAFF. CDR3 bases: TGTGCCAGCAGACGCACCGAAAGGGCTGAAGCTTTCTTT. Full variable domain (outside the CDR3, taken from reference TRBV7-2 and TRBJ1-1): GAGVSQSPSNKVTEKGKDVELRCDPISGHTALYWYRQSLGQGLEFLIYFQGNSAPDKSGLPSDRFSAERTGGSVSTLTIQRTQQEDSAVYLCASRRTERAEAFFGQGTRLTVV.

The rearrangement joins TRBV7-3 to TRBJ1-1; D perhaps matches TRBD1 (5 bases). Per the germline V gene, CDR1 is SGHTA and CDR2 is FQGTGA. The CDR3 loop spans 12 amino acids. V was clipped by 1 base and J by 8 bases, with 8 bases between them. The CDR3 spells CASSLNQGEAFF. The CDR3, as DNA: TGTGCCAGCAGCTTAAATCAGGGCGAAGCTTTCTTT.

This clonotype was counted many times. The chain recombines TRBV3-1 with TRBJ1-2, with D possibly matching TRBD1 (5 bases). The ends were cut back, 0 bases at V and 3 bases at J, with 11 bases in the middle. Germline V CDR1 and CDR2: LGHDT, YNNKEL (reference sequence). This CDR3 is built from 15 residues. Here the CDR3 reads CASSQEGEVDYGYTF. CDR3 sequence (DNA): TGTGCCAGCAGCCAAGAAGGGGAGGTAGACTATGGCTACACCTTC.

Only a few counts were recorded for this clonotype. The chain carries TRBV5-5 and TRBJ2-2, with D possibly TRBD1 on 5 matching bases. Trimming took off 2 bases at V and 3 bases at J, with 8 bases between the two ends. The CDR3 is 14 residues long. Germline V gene sequence: CDR1 SGHKS, CDR2 YYEKEE (reference sequence). CDR3 residues: CASSFRQYTGELFF. For the CDR3, the DNA is TGTGCCAGCAGCTTCCGACAGTACACCGGGGAGCTGTTTTTT.

This clonotype was observed many times. The V gene is TRBV28, the J gene TRBJ1-2; TRBD1 matches 9 bases. CDR1 and CDR2 (germline): MDHEN, SYDVKM. The CDR3 totals 14 residues. With V trimmed by 2 bases and J by 5 bases, 3 bases remained unmatched. The CDR3 region has the DNA TGTGCCAGCAGTTTAGGGGACAGGGTTTATGGCTACACCTTC. Translating it yields CASSLGDRVYGYTF.

This clonotype was picked up many times. This chain joins TRBV28 and TRBJ1-5; 7 bases are shared with TRBD1. Per the germline V gene, CDR1 is MDHEN and CDR2 is SYDVKM. The CDR3 covers 16 residues. Unmatched junction bases numbered 14, after V lost 6 bases and J lost 6 bases. CDR3 sequence: CASRTTGEGAGQPQHF. The DNA for the CDR3 is TGTGCCAGCAGAACCACAGGGGAGGGGGCTGGTCAGCCCCAGCATTTT.

This chain connects TRBV12-3 or TRBV12-4 to TRBJ2-2, with D uncertain. V lost 0 bases to trimming and J lost 7 bases, with 9 bases between them. The CDR3 extends over 14 amino acids. The CDR3 here is CASSLALLRGELFF. The CDR3 DNA sequence: TGTGCCAGCAGTTTAGCCCTTCTTCGCGGGGAGCTGTTTTTT.

This clonotype appeared many times. The rearrangement joins TRBV6-1 to TRBJ1-2; D is uncertain. Germline CDR1 is MNHNS and CDR2 is SASEGT. V lost 3 bases and J 5 bases, leaving 19 bases between the germline ends. The CDR3 is made up of 16 amino acids. In nucleotides, the CDR3 is TGTGCCAGCAGTGATCCTATGGGAGTAACCGTGTATGGCTACACCTTC. Its translation: CASSDPMGVTVYGYTF.

Of note for this clonotype: With only one base between it and a far larger clone, this is likely a read error. This chain uses TRBV7-2 with TRBJ2-7; 9 bases fit TRBD1. CDR1 and CDR2 (germline): SGHTA, FQGNSA. After removal of 5 bases from V and 3 bases from J, the junction contained 2 bases not matched to a gene. This CDR3 is 13 amino acids long. The CDR3 protein is CASSRTGDYEQYF. The CDR3 DNA follows: TGTGCCAGCAGCCGGACAGGGGACTACGAGCAGTACTTC.

This clonotype was picked up many times. The J gene is TRBJ1-2, the V gene TRBV15, with 9 bases fitting TRBD1. Per the germline V gene, CDR1 is LNHNV and CDR2 is YYDKDF (reference sequence). The CDR3 loop spans 16 amino acids. J gave up 4 bases and V 1 base, and 7 bases lay outside the gene matches. The CDR3 DNA reads TGTGCCACCAGCAGAGTCGCGGGACAGGGACTCTATGGCTACACCTTC. Protein: CATSRVAGQGLYGYTF.

At least ten counts were recorded for this clonotype. CDR3 in DNA: TGCAGTGCAGGGGGAATAGGCGGCTACACCTTC. Its protein is CSAGGIGGYTF. The V gene is TRBV20-1, the J gene TRBJ1-2, with D possibly being TRBD1 (6 bases). The V end lost 6 bases, the J end lost 8 bases, and 13 bases lay between the germline ends. The CDR3 sequence is 11 residues long. Germline CDR1 reads DFQATT; CDR2 reads SNEGSKA (reference sequence).